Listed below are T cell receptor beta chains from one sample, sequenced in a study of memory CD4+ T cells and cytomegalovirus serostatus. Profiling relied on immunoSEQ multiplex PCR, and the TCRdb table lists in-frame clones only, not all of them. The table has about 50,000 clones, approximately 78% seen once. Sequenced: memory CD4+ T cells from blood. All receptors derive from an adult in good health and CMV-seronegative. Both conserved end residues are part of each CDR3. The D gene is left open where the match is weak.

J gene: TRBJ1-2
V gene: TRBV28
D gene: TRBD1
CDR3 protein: CASSLLGTAFYGYTF

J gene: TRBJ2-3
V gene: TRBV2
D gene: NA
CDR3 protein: CATEGGAGDTQYF

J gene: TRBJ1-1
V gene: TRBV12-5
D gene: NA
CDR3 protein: CASALGGENTEAFF

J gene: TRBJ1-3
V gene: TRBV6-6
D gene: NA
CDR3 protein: CASSLNTIYF

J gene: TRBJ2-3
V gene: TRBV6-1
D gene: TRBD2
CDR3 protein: CATQRTSGATDTQYF

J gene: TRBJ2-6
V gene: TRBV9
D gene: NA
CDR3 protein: CASSSPTGSGANVLTF

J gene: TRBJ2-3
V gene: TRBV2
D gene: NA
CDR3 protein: CASSEAGIGTDTQYF

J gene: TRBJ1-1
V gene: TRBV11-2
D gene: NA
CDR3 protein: CASSWGRATEAFF

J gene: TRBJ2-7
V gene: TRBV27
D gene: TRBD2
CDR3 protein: CASSLKASSGRAGAEQYF

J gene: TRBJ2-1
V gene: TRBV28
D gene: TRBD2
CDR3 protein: CASSSVAGGHRNEQFF

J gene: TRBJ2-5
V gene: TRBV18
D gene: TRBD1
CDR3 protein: CASSPRDRGVGTETQYF

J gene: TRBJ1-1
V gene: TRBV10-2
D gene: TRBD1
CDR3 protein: CASRQGRNTEAFF

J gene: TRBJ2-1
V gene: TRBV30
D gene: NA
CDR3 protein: CAWMRQGGEQFF

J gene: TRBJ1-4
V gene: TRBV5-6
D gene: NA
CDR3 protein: CASGGSAGRGEEKLFF

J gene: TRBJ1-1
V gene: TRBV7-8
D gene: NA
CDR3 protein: CASSFMAEQGTEAFF

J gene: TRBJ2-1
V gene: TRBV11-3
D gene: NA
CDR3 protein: CASSLDGGGGQTNEQFF

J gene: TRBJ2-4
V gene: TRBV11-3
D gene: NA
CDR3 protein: CASSLVGTAGAIQYF

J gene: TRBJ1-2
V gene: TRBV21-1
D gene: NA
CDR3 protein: CASSKGKGPNYGYTF

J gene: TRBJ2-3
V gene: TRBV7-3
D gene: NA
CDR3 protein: CASSLTSGADTQYF

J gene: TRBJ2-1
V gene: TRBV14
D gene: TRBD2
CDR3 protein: CASSQFGVGTSGYNEQFF

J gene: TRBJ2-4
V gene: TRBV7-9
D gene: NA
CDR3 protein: CASSALASKNIQYF